This TCR beta chain was retrieved from a study of chemoradiotherapy in HPV16-positive cancers. Across the study: A couple of HPV16-positive patients' cells yielded candidate HPV-specific clones and common motifs. Broader study findings: Non-HPV-specific T cells did not expand in tumors during treatment, whereas candidate HPV-specific clones and E7-related motifs did.

The CDR3 consists of 14 residues. Germline V gene lookup returns CDR1 SGHNT and CDR2 YYREEE (reference sequence). Trimming cost V 4 bases and J 3 bases, with 14 bases left between them. Over chemoradiotherapy, repertoires were sampled more than once. Clones were read by immunoSEQ multiplex PCR, and TCRdb kept only the in-frame ones, dropping some. Of about 13,000 clones in the sample, under 85% are singletons; the top ten hold almost 6%. A word on this clone: Its antigen is currently unknown.

The input for sequencing was blood, taken from a patient who underwent chemoradiotherapy. The TCR was taken from a human donor with HPV-associated anogenital cancer. This rearrangement joins TRBV5-4 to TRBJ2-7; D may match TRBD1 or TRBD2 (5 bases each). The DNA of the CDR3 is TGTGCCAGCAGCAGACCGGGACGTATCTACGAGCAGTACTTC. This gives the protein CASSRPGRIYEQYF.